The subject of this entry is one T cell receptor beta chain. Its antigen is unidentified. These data belong to a study of STAT5B mutations in CD4+ large granular lymphocyte leukemia. Regarding the study as a whole: No patients shared main leukemic clonotypes, though roughly 25% appeared at low frequency elsewhere.

Per the original data handling: Lowest detectable productive clonotype frequency was 2.59 x 10-5. TCRdb keeps only in-frame clones here, not all; method: immunoSEQ multiplex PCR. That table is the source of V, J and clone size, and D and trimming were worked out from the DNA. The data show more than 25,000 clones, with more than 60% seen just once and roughly 6.2% held by the top ten. The sequence was obtained from a human donor in good health. Input material: CD4+ T cells from blood buffy coats.

As DNA, the CDR3 is TGCGCCAGCAGTGGACACCTTAAGACAGGGTCTGAGCAGTTCTTC. Its protein is CASSGHLKTGSEQFF. The rearrangement uses TRBV10-1 and TRBJ2-1, with 7 positions matching TRBD1. V lost 4 bases to trimming and J lost 9 bases; unmatched junction nucleotides: 12. CDR3 length: 15 residues. Germline lookup yields CDR1 WNHNN and CDR2 SYGVQD (reference sequence).